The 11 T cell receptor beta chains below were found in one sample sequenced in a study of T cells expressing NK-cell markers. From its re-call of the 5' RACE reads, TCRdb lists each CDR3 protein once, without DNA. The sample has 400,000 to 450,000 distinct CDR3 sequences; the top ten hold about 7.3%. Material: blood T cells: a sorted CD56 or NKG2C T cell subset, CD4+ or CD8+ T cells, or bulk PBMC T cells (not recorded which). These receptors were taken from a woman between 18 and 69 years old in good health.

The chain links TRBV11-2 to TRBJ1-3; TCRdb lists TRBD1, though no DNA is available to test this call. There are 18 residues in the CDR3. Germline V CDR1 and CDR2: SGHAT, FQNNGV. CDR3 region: CASSLVALGQPSGNTIYF.

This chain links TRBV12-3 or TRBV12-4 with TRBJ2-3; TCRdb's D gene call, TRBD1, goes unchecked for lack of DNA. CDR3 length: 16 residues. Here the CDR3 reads CASSPGQVPSTDTQYF.

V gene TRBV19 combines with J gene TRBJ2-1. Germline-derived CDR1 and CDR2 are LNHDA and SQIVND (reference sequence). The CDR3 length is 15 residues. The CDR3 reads CASSIGGRSYNEQFF.

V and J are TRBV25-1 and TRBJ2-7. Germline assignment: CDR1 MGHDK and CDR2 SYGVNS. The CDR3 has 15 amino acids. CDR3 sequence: CASSEFAGNTYEQYF.

CDR3 loop: CSIRQGANTEAFF. This sequence joins TRBV29-1 and TRBJ1-1; TCRdb reports TRBD1, a call that lacks DNA to check it against. This CDR3 comprises 13 residues. Germline-derived CDR1 and CDR2 are SQVTM and ANQGSEA.

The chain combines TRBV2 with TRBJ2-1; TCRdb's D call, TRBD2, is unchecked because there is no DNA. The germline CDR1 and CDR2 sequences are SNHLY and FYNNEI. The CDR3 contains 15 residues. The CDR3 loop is CASGGSGSSYNEQFF.

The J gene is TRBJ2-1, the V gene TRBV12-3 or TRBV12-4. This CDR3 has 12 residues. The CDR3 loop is CASSFLTDEQFF.

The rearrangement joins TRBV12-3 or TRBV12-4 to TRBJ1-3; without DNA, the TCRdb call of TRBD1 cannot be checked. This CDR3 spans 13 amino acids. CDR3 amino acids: CASSPLLGNTIYF.

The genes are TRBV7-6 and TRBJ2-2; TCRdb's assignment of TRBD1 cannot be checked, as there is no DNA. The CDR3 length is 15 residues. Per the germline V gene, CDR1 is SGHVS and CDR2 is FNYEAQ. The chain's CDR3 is CASSPGDSYTGELFF.

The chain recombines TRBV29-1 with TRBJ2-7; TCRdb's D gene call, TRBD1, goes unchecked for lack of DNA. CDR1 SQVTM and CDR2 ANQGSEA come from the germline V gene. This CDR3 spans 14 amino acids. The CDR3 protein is CSARRGDGGYEQYF.

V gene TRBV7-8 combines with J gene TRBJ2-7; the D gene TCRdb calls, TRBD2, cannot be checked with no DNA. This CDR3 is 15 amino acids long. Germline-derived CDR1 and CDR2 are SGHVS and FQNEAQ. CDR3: CASSFVSGSSYEQYF.